This TCR beta chain was identified in a study of cytomegalovirus exposure and HLA in healthy donors. Despite likely unrecorded immune exposures, the donors were nominally healthy at the time of sampling. In the PCR, 60 Vbeta and 13 Jbeta primers were used. Original analysis: Roughly 10 million shared chains were among around 80 million unique TCR beta chains counted in a later analysis. The repertoire was sequenced with immunoSEQ multiplex PCR; TCRdb's copy has only in-frame clones and lacks some. V and J calls and clone size come straight from that table; D and trimming were deduced from the DNA. The sample shows 130,000 to 150,000 clones, about four fifths of them seen only once. This CDR3 contains 16 residues. Per germline, CDR1 WSHSY and CDR2 SAAADI. V was cut by 3 bases and J by 1 base, with 12 bases left in between. Concerning this clone itself: Additional DNA sequences in this sample encode the identical CDR3.

The sequencing sample was made of PBMCs. The rearrangement joins TRBV10-2 to TRBJ1-4; possible D gene TRBD1, 6 bases. The TCR originated in a man aged 30 to 39 in good health and CMV-seronegative. The CDR3 coding sequence is TGCGCCAGCAGTGAAGCAGAACAGGGAACTAATGAAAAACTGTTTTTT. Translating gives CASSEAEQGTNEKLFF.